This T cell receptor (beta chain) emerged from a study of shared clonotypes between healthy human individuals. Sequenced by immunoSEQ multiplex PCR; TCRdb stores in-frame clones only, minus some. This sample has about 2,200,000 clones, with roughly 91% found just once. Only CD45RO-negative cells positively selected for CCR7 counted as naive CD8 cells, so terminally differentiated effector memory CD45RA+ cells were excluded. The healthy adult donors were HIV-negative and reported no recent acute infections or vaccinations. CDR1 is MDHEN, CDR2 SYDVKM, per germline. The CDR3 is 15 amino acids. V was clipped by 5 bases and J by 2 bases; unmatched bases: 8.

The clonotype comes from a man younger than 30 in good health. Some clones in this sample may be carry-over from other donors' samples. The material sequenced was naive CD8+ T cells from PBMCs. The chain recombines TRBV28 with TRBJ2-7; 8 bases fit TRBD1. DNA for the CDR3: TGTGCCAGCAGTCGTCAGGGGGCTCTAGCCTACGAGCAGTACTTC. It codes for CASSRQGALAYEQYF.